Given below is one T cell receptor (beta chain) in context. The sample comes from a study of blood T cell repertoires in COVID-19. Study-level background: COVID-19 samples, acute and convalescent, were from the United States, Italy and Spain. Sample material is recorded as cDNA or gDNA derived from T cells, B-cell-depleted T cells, or PBMCs.

J gave up 6 bases and V 5 bases, and 4 bases lay outside the gene matches. The CDR3 loop spans 14 amino acids. Germline V gene sequence: CDR1 SGHAT, CDR2 FQNNGV. The protocol was immunoSEQ multiplex PCR, while the TCRdb copy is restricted to in-frame clones and leaves out a portion. The sample carries over 250,000 clones, about 80% recorded once. The origin of this receptor is a woman between 50 and 59 years old who had recovered from COVID-19. The sequencing sample was made of peripheral blood. The chain has TRBV11-2 and TRBJ2-2; 9 positions match TRBD1. The CDR3 DNA reads TGTGCCAGCAGCAACCGACAGGGGGCCGGGGAGCTGTTTTTT. It translates to CASSNRQGAGELFF.